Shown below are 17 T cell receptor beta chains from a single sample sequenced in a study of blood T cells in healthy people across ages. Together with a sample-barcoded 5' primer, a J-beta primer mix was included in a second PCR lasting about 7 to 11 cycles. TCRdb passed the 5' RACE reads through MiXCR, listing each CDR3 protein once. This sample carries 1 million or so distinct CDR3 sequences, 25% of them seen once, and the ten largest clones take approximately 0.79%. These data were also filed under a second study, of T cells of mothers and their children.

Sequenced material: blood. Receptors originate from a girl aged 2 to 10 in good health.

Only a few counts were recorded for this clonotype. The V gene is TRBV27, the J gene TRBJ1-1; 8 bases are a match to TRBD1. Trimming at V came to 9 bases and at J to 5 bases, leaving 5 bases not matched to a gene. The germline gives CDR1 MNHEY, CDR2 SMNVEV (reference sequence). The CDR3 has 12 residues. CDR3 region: CASIYRGTEAFF. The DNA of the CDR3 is TGTGCCAGTATATACAGGGGGACTGAAGCTTTCTTT.

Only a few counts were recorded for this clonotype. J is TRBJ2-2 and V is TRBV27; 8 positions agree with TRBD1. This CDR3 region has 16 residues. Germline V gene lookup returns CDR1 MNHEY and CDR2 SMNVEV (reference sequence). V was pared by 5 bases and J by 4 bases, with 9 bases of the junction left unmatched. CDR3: CASSPTPGQVTGELFF. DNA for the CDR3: TGTGCCAGCAGTCCAACCCCGGGACAGGTCACCGGGGAGCTGTTTTTT.

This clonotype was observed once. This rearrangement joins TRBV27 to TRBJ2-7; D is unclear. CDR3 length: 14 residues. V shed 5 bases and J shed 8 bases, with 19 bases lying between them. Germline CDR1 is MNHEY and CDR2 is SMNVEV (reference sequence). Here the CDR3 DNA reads TGTGCCAGCAGTCTAAGTGCTTCTTATCTTCAGCAGTACTTC. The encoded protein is CASSLSASYLQQYF.

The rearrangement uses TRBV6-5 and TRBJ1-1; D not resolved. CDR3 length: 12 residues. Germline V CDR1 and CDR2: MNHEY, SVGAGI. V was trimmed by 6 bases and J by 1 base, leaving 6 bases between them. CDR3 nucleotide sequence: TGTGCCAGCAGCAAAGGGAACACTGAAGCTTTCTTT. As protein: CASSKGNTEAFF.

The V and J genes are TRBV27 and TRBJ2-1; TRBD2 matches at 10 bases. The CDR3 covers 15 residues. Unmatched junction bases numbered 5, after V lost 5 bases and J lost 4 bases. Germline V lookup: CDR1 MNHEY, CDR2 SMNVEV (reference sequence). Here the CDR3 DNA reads TGTGCCAGCAGTGACCGGACTAGCGGTTACAATGAGCAGTTCTTC. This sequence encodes CASSDRTSGYNEQFF.

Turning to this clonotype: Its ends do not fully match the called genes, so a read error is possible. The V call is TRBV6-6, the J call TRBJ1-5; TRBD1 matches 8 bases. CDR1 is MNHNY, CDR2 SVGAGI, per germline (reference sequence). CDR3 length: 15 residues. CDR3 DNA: TGTGCCGGCAGTTACGATGGACAGGGCTTTGAGCCCCAGCATTTT. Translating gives CAGSYDGQGFEPQHF.

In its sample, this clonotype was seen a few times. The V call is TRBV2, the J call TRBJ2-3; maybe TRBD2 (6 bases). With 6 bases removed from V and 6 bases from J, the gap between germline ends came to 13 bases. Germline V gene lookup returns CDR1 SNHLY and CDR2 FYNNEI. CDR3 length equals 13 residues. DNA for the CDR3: TGTGCCAGCAGCCGGGGACTCCTGGATACGCAGTATTTT. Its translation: CASSRGLLDTQYF.

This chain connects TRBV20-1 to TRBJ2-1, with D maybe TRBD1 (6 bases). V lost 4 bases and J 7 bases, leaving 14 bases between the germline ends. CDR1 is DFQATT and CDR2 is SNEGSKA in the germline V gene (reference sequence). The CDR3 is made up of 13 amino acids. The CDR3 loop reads CSATNDRSNEQFF. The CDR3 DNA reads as TGCAGTGCTACGAACGACAGGTCGAATGAGCAGTTCTTC.

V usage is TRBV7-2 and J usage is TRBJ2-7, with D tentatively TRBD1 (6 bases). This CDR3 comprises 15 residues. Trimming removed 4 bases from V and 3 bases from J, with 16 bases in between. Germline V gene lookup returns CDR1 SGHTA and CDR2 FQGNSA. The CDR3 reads CASSYYFRTDYEQYF. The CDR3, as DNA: TGTGCCAGCAGCTACTACTTTAGGACAGACTACGAGCAGTACTTC.

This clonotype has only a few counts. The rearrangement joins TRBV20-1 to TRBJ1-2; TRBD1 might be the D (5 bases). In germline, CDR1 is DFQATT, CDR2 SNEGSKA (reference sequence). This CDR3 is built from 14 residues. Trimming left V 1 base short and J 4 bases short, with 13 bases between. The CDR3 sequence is CSARGGPPFYGYTF. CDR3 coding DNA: TGCAGTGCTAGAGGGGGACCGCCATTCTATGGCTACACCTTC.

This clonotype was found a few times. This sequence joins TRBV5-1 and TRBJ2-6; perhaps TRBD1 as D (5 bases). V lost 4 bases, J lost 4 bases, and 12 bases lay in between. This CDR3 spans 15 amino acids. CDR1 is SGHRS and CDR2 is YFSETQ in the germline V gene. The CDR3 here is CASSTAGKGANVLTF. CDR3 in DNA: TGCGCCAGCAGCACTGCAGGGAAGGGGGCCAACGTCCTGACTTTC.

The CDR3 nucleotides are TGTGCCAGCAGCTTTTTGGGGACAGGGGGGACAGATACGCAGTATTTT. The encoded protein is CASSFLGTGGTDTQYF. The chain has TRBV7-9 and TRBJ2-3; TRBD1 matches at 11 bases. The CDR3 runs 16 residues. V shed 3 bases and J 3 bases; nucleotides not matched to a gene: 5. Germline values: CDR1 SEHNR, CDR2 FQNEAQ (reference sequence).

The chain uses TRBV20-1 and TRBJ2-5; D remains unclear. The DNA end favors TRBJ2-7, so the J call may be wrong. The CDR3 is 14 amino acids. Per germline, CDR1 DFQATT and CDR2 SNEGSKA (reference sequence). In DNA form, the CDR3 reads TGCAGTGCTACTGGGCCCCGGCAGTCCTACGAGCAGTACTTC. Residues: CSATGPRQSYEQYF.

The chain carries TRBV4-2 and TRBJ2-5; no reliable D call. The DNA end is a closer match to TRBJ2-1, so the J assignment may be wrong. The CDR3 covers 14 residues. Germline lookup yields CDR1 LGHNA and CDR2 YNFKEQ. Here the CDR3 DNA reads TGTGCCAGCAGCCAACAATATCTCCAGAATGAGCAGTTCTTC. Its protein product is CASSQQYLQNEQFF.

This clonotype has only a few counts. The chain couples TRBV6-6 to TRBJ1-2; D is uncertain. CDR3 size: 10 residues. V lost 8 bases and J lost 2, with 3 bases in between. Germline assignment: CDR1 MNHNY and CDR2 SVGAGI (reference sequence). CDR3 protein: CASENYGYTF. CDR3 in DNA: TGTGCCAGCGAGAACTATGGCTACACCTTC.

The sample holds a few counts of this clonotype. This chain's CDR3 is CASSPPSGQGIVGQYF. The CDR3 DNA sequence: TGTGCCAGCAGCCCCCCATCGGGACAGGGGATTGTCGGGCAGTACTTC. The chain employs TRBV3-1 and TRBJ2-7, with TRBD1 matching 10 bases. This CDR3 has 16 residues. The germline gives CDR1 LGHDT, CDR2 YNNKEL (reference sequence). The V segment lost 4 bases and the J segment 9 bases; nucleotides outside the gene matches: 15.

The CDR3 is CASRVAGETQYF. CDR3 sequence (DNA): TGTGCCAGCAGGGTAGCGGGAGAGACCCAGTACTTC. The rearrangement joins TRBV2 to TRBJ2-1, with 7 bases lining up with TRBD2. Judging by the DNA end, TRBJ2-5 fits better; the J call may be wrong. CDR1 and CDR2 from the germline V gene are SNHLY and FYNNEI. The CDR3 is made up of 12 amino acids.